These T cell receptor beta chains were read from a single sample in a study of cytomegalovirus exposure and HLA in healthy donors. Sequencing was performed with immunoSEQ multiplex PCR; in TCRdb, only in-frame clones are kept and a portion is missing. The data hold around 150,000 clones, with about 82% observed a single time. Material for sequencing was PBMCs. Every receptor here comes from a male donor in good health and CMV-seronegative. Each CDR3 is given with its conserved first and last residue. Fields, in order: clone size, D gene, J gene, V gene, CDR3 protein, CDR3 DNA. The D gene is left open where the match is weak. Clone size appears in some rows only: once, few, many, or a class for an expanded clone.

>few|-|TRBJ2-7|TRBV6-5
CASISGGPPHEQYF
TGTGCCAGCATCTCTGGCGGTCCACCCCACGAGCAGTACTTC
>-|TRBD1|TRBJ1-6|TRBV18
CASSPGTGRSPLHF
TGTGCCAGCTCACCCGGGACAGGCCGCTCACCCCTCCACTTT
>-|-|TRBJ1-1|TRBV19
CASSTRPDSYTEAFF
TGTGCCAGTAGTACGAGACCAGACAGCTACACTGAAGCTTTCTTT
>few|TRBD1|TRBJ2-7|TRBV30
CAWGRTGKLYEQYF
TGTGCCTGGGGACGGACAGGGAAGCTCTACGAGCAGTACTTC
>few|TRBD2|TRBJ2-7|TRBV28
CATRTRHYEQYF
TGTGCCACCCGGACTAGACACTACGAGCAGTACTTC
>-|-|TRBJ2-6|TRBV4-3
CASSQEPPKRSGANVLTF
TGCGCCAGCAGCCAAGAACCCCCGAAGCGCTCTGGGGCCAACGTCCTGACTTTC
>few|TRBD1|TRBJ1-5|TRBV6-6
CASSHRGPSNQPQHF
TGTGCCAGCAGTCATAGGGGGCCCAGCAATCAGCCCCAGCATTTT
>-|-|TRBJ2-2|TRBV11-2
CASSLDPGFNTGELFF
TGTGCCAGCAGCTTAGATCCGGGATTTAACACCGGGGAGCTGTTTTTT
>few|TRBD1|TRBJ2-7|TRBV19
CASSKLDRGGYEQYF
TGTGCCAGTAGTAAGCTGGACAGGGGAGGGTACGAGCAGTACTTC
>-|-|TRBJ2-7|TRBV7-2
CASSYLQDRSEQYF
TGTGCCAGCAGCTACTTACAGGACCGCTCTGAGCAGTACTTC
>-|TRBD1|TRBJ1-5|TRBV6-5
CASSYRQGDQPQHF
TGTGCCAGCAGTTACAGACAGGGAGATCAGCCCCAGCATTTT
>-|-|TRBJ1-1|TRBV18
CASSLEVNTEAFF
TGTGCCAGCTCACTTGAGGTGAACACTGAAGCTTTCTTT